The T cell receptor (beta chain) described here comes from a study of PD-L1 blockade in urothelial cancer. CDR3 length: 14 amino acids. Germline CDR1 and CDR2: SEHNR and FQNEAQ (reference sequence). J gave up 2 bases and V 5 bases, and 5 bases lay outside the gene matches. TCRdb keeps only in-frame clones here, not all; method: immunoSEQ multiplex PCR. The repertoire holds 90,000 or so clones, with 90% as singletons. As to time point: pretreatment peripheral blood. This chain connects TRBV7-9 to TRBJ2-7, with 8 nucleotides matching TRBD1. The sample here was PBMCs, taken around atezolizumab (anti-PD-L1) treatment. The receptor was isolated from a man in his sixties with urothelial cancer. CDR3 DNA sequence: TGTGCCAGCAGCGCGGACAGGGCGACCTACGAGCAGTACTTC. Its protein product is CASSADRATYEQYF.